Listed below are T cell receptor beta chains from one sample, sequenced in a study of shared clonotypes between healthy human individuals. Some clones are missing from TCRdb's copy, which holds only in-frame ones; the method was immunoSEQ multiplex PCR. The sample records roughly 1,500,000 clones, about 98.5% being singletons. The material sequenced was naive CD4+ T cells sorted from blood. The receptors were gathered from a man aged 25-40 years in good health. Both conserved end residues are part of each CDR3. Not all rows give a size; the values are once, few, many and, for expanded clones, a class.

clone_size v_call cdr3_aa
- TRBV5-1 CASLPGQQGNSANYGYTF
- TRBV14 CASSEVAPREKLFF
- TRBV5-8 CASSFQGIQYNEQFF
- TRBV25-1 CASSEQRGGSGTNEKLFF
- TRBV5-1 CASSLAAAGGNTDTQYF
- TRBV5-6 CASSWGTGSGANVLTF
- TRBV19 CASSILAGASTDTQYF
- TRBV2 CASRTGQYTDTQYF
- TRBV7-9 CASSSHRDLAETQYF
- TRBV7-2 CASSPRLPEQYF
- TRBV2 CASGGFSGNTIYF
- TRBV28 CASSLARIPYEQYF
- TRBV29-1 CSVDMDGGYTF
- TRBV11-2 CASSFDRVNTEAFF
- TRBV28 CASSLGVPTGEAFF
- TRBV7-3 CASSPDGAGARYEQFF
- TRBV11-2 CASSLGWREQYF
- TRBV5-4 CASSFRLGNTGELFF
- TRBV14 CASSQFQGASGELFF
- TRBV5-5 CASSRGLMQVFQPQHF
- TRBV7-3 CASSLSSAYNEQFF
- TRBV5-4 CASSLAMSGQETQYF
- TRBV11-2 CASSLGAWEKLFF
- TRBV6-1 CASTPRQGPYGYTF
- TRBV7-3 CASSPTTTGTEQYF
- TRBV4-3 CASSQDLKREVSYNEQFF
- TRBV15 CATSRGLAGQSLIEQYF
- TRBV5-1 CASSSQGADEQFF
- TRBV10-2 CASSGAGGVYEQYF
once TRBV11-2 CASSLGVRGPNTGELFF
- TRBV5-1 CASSLGAANLNQPQHF
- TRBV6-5 CASSETDTGNTIYF
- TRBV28 CASRSPGTSVAGELFF
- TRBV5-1 CASSKGSSTDTQYF
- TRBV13 CASSLPSLGNTIYF
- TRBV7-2 CASSPVLDTQYF
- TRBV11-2 CASSHVRRYYEQYF
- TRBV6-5 CASSRTDRGYEQYF
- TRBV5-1 CASSPLLVQLDNEQFF
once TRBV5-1 CASSTGTLATNEKLFF
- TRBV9 CASSVGHPDTQYF
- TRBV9 CASSPRTRTDTQYF
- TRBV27 CASSFQGRGLKDTQYF
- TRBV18 CASSPTIGQGLAKNIQYF
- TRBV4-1 CASSPPRLEPYEQYF
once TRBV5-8 CASSLWISNRGDTQYF
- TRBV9 CASSADRYQQETQYF
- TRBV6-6 CASSYGLAGNTGELFF
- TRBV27 CASTPGLASSYEQYF
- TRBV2 CASSRSIAHSGNTIYF
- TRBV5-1 CASSFDGTGAGGTQYF
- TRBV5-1 CASSKTGTSAQETQYF
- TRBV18 CASFTGEPYEQYF
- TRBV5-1 CASSQAVAAPYEQYF
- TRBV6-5 CASSSLETEAFF
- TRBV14 CASSRKNTDTQYF
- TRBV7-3 CASSLAGADTQYF
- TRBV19 CASRPTLGSGYYEQYF
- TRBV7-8 CASSLGFADPQHF